The sequence of this T cell receptor beta chain was determined in a study of blood T cell repertoires in COVID-19. Study background: Samples of COVID-19 (acute and convalescent) were obtained from the United States, Italy and Spain. Sample material is recorded as cDNA or gDNA derived from T cells, B-cell-depleted T cells, or PBMCs.

Cohort assignment relied on participant-reported clinical history. Symptom resolution, clearance, or two negative PCRs marked donors in Cohort 3 as recovered. Germline assignment: CDR1 MNHEY and CDR2 SVGAGI. The CDR3 covers 13 residues. V lost 0 bases, J lost 6 bases, and 7 bases lay in between. Here immunoSEQ multiplex PCR was the method, and the copy in TCRdb shows in-frame clones only, minus some. This sample has under 300,000 clones, with 90% to 95% found just once. The sequence was collected from a woman aged 18-30 years who had recovered from COVID-19. This chain joins TRBV6-5 and TRBJ2-3; D remains ambiguous. The sequencing input was PBMCs or T cells enriched from blood (not recorded which). The CDR3 DNA sequence: TGTGCCAGCAGTTACTCGTTATCGGATACGCAGTATTTT. Amino acids: CASSYSLSDTQYF.